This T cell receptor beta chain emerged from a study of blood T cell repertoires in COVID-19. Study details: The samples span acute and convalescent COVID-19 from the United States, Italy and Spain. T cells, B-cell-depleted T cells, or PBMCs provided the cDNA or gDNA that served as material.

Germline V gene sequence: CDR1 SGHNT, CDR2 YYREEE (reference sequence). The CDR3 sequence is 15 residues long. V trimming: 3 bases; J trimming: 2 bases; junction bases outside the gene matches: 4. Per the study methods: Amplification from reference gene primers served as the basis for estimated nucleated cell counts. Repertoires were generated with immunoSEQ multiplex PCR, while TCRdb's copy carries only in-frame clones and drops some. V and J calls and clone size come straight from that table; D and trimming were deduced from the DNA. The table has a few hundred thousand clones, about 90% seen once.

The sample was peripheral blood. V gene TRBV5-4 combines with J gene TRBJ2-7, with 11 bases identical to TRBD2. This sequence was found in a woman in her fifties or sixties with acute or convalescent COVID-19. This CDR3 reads CASSSGLADTYEQYF. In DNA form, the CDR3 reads TGTGCCAGCAGCTCGGGACTAGCGGATACCTACGAGCAGTACTTC.